This record concerns one T cell receptor (beta chain) sequence. What this receptor recognizes is not known. No base quality values were provided; no much bigger clone lies one nucleotide off. TCRbeta CDR3 regions were amplified from genomic DNA using the immunoSEQ Assay, a bias-controlled multiplex PCR. In the authors' own workflow: Within the assay, amplification of reference gene primers was used to estimate how many nucleated cells each sample contained. Sequence reads were collapsed and filtered to measure the absolute abundance of every unique TCRbeta CDR3 rearrangement. For each sample, productive Simpson clonality was calculated as the square root of Simpson's diversity index over productive rearrangements. Drawn from immuneACCESS, this table holds only the in-frame rearrangements with V and J called that TCRdb kept. Clones are partly lost; checked studies trace under half to an unresolved V gene and leave the rest unexplained. The DNA was the basis for D and trimming; V, J and clone size are from that table. Across this sample there are roughly 120,000 clones, with around 85% seen only once. Jointly, the top ten make up 7.5% to 9% of the sample.

The entry originates in a study of blood T cell repertoires in COVID-19 (dated by TCRdb to 2018 to 2020). Study-level background: Samples from collaborators originated in the United States, Italy and Spain and spanned both the acute and convalescent phases of COVID-19. The material from the prospective study consisted of cDNA or gDNA derived from T cells, B-cell-depleted T cells, or PBMCs. The dataset comprised deeply sampled blood TCRbeta repertoires from subjects exposed to, actively infected with, or recovered from COVID-19. The repertoires were released in a freely available public database intended as a resource for research on the immune response to SARS-CoV-2. The samples were drawn from the first 160 participants of the ongoing ImmuneRACE study and from 950 to 1,500 subjects provided by 6 global collaborators. The sample metadata nearly always contained a de-identified subject ID, COVID-19 status, age in years and sex. Where available, HLA class I and class II types were obtained from metadata supplied by the sample provider rather than from assay-based typing.

At the junction V is shortened by 0 bases and J by 6 bases; bases outside the gene matches: 9. Its CDR3 holds 18 amino acids, cysteine through phenylalanine. Solely the CDR3 DNA is kept, with 54 bases framed from the first base. For CDR1 and CDR2, the germline V gene lists LGHNA and YNFKEQ. Another Seattle source contributed samples from volunteer blood donors who had recovered from COVID-19. The collaborating institutions used their own protocols to collect whole blood in K2EDTA tubes. For TCRbeta analysis, collaborators shipped samples in one of three forms: frozen whole blood, isolated PBMCs, or DNA extracted from either of those sample types. Results and caveats for the whole study, not just this receptor: How much clinical and demographic metadata was included differed by source and by participant, and the metadata was provided uncurated.

Sequences were obtained from peripheral blood. The V and J genes are TRBV4-2 and TRBJ1-4; 11 bases in the middle match TRBD1. The receptor was isolated from a man in his 70s who had recovered from COVID-19. The nucleotide sequence is TGTGCCAGCAGCCAAGAAATTCTCCCGGGACAGGGGGATGAAAAACTGTTTTTT. Its product reads: CASSQEILPGQGDEKLFF.